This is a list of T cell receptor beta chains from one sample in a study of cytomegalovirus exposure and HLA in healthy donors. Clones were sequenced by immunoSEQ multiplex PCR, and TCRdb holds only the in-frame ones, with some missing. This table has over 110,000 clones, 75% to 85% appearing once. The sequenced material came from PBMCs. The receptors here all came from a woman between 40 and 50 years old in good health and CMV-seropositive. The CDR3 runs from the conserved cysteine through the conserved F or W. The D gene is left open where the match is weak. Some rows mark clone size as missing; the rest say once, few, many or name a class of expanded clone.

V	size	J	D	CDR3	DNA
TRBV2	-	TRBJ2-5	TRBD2	CASSDLAGGQETQYF	TGTGCCAGCAGTGACCTAGCGGGAGGCCAAGAGACCCAGTACTTC
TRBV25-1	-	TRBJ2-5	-	CASSPPGPETQYF	TGTGCCAGCAGTCCGCCTGGGCCAGAGACCCAGTACTTC
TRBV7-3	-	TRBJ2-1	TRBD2	CASSLSSGRANEQFF	TGTGCCAGCAGCCTTTCTAGCGGGAGGGCCAATGAGCAGTTCTTC
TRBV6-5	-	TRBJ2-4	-	CASTLGGLNIQYF	TGTGCCAGCACTCTGGGGGGATTAAACATTCAGTACTTC
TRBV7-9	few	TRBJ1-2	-	CASRSAQDRIYGYTF	TGTGCCAGCAGAAGCGCCCAGGACAGAATCTATGGCTACACCTTC
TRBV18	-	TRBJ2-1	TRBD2	CASSPYFGTSGGEQFF	TGTGCCAGCTCACCATATTTCGGGACTAGTGGGGGTGAGCAGTTCTTC
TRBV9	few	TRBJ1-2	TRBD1	CASSVAGKATGGFGYTF	TGTGCCAGCAGCGTAGCTGGGAAAGCCACAGGGGGCTTTGGCTACACCTTC
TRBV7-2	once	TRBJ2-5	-	CASSLTSGQETQYF	TGTGCCAGCAGCTTAACGTCGGGGCAAGAGACCCAGTACTTC
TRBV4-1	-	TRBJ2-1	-	CASSQEGGGYEQFF	TGCGCCAGCAGCCAAGAAGGCGGGGGCTATGAGCAGTTCTTC
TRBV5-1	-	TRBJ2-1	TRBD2	CASSLGLATGNEQFF	TGCGCCAGCAGCTTGGGACTAGCGACTGGTAATGAGCAGTTCTTC
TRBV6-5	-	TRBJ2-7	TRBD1	CASSPGTGLSEQYF	TGTGCCAGCAGTCCCGGGACAGGGTTATCCGAGCAGTACTTC
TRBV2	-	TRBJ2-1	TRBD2	CASSDLTSGSIEQFF	TGTGCCAGCAGTGACCTGACTAGCGGGAGTATTGAGCAGTTCTTC
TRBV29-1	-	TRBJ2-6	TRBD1	CSVREQGKPGANVLTF	TGCAGCGTCCGAGAACAGGGGAAACCTGGGGCCAACGTCCTGACTTTC
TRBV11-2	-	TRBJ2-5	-	CASSSRIAETQYF	TGTGCCAGCAGCTCGCGAATAGCAGAGACCCAGTACTTC
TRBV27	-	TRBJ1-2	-	CANSLGGAYGYTF	TGTGCCAACTCGCTAGGGGGGGCCTATGGCTACACCTTC
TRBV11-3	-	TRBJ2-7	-	CASSLGGAGGSISYEQYF	TGTGCCAGCAGCTTAGGGGGGGCGGGCGGGAGTATCTCCTACGAGCAGTACTTC